The 21 T cell receptor beta chains given below trace back to one sample, sequenced in a study of PD-L1 blockade in urothelial cancer. Clones were read by immunoSEQ multiplex PCR, and TCRdb kept only the in-frame ones, dropping some. The repertoire holds 40,000 to 50,000 clones, around 80% seen once, with over 10% in the top ten. Time point described: peripheral blood 6 weeks after treatment start. This specimen consisted of PBMCs, obtained around atezolizumab (anti-PD-L1) treatment. The receptors were gathered from a man aged 55 to 70 with urothelial cancer.

The chain joins TRBV6-4 to TRBJ2-3; unclear D gene. The CDR3 totals 13 residues. Germline V gene data show CDR1 as MRHNA and CDR2 as SNTAGT. V gave up 10 bases and J gave up 0 bases, with 11 bases separating them. As DNA, the CDR3 is TGTGCCAACCCTCGGAGCAGCACAGATACGCAGTATTTT. Amino acid sequence: CANPRSSTDTQYF.

The V call is TRBV28, the J call TRBJ2-1, with TRBD1 as a possible D gene (7 bases). The V gene's germline CDR1 is MDHEN and CDR2 SYDVKM. Trimming stripped 3 bases from V and 3 bases from J, with 12 bases between. This CDR3 spans 15 amino acids. CDR3 in amino acids: CASSLGGQSYNEQFF. In DNA form, the CDR3 reads TGTGCCAGCAGTTTGGGGGGACAGAGCTACAATGAGCAGTTCTTC.

Written as DNA, the CDR3 is TGTGCCAGCAGCAAAAGACTAGCGGGACTTAATGAGCAGTTCTTC. Encoded protein: CASSKRLAGLNEQFF. The chain uses TRBV14 and TRBJ2-1; TRBD2 aligns across 11 bases. This CDR3 has 15 amino acids. Germline CDR1 reads SGHDN; CDR2 reads FVKESK. V shed 5 bases and J 7 bases; nucleotides not matched to a gene: 7.

The rearrangement joins TRBV18 to TRBJ1-2; D call uncertain. CDR1 is KGHSH and CDR2 is LQKENI in the germline V gene. Trimming took off 5 bases at V and 6 bases at J, with 16 bases between the two ends. CDR3 length: 14 amino acids. In DNA, the CDR3 is TGTGCCAGCTCAGAGGTTCGCGGGGAGGATGGCTACACCTTC. This codes for CASSEVRGEDGYTF.

V usage is TRBV11-2 and J usage is TRBJ1-4; 7 bases match TRBD1. J lost 7 bases, V lost 5 bases, and 10 bases had no gene match. The CDR3 is 15 amino acids. Germline V gene lookup returns CDR1 SGHAT and CDR2 FQNNGV. CDR3 coding DNA: TGTGCCAGCAGCCCAACAGGGGTCGGGAGTGAAAAACTGTTTTTT. This gives the protein CASSPTGVGSEKLFF.

The chain employs TRBV2 and TRBJ1-1; 8 bases line up with TRBD1. From germline, CDR1 is SNHLY and CDR2 FYNNEI. Trimming cost V 3 bases and J 8 bases; bases outside gene matches: 5. The CDR3 covers 13 residues. CDR3 coding DNA: TGTGCCAGCAGTGACAGGGGGCTTTCAGAAGCTTTCTTT. Translated: CASSDRGLSEAFF.

The J gene is TRBJ1-5, the V gene TRBV30; no reliable D call. There are 14 residues in the CDR3. Trimming removed 4 bases from V and 4 bases from J, with 14 bases in between. Germline loops: CDR1 GTSNPN, CDR2 SVGIG (reference sequence). The CDR3 region has the DNA TGTGCCTGGAATCGGCCAGGTGGGAATCAGCCCCAGCATTTT. Protein product: CAWNRPGGNQPQHF.

The chain couples TRBV7-2 to TRBJ2-1, with a weak D call TRBD2 (6 bases). This CDR3 contains 16 residues. Trimming took off 5 bases at V and 6 bases at J, with 20 bases between the two ends. Germline values: CDR1 SGHTA, CDR2 FQGNSA. The CDR3 here is CASSIHGGLEGNEQFF. The CDR3 DNA reads as TGTGCCAGCAGCATACACGGGGGACTGGAGGGCAATGAGCAGTTCTTC.

This clone was detected once. The CDR3: CASSQDAGITAYGYTF. CDR3 bases: TGTGCCAGCAGCCAAGACGCAGGGATAACAGCCTATGGCTACACCTTC. This chain links TRBV14 with TRBJ1-2; a weak D match, TRBD1 (5 bases). CDR1 is SGHDN, CDR2 FVKESK, per germline. The CDR3 loop spans 16 amino acids. The germline V and J ends were trimmed by 0 bases and 4 bases, with 15 bases remaining between them.

The CDR3 loop is CASSLRRDRHSYEQYF. CDR3 bases: TGTGCCAGCAGTCTACGCCGGGACAGACACTCCTACGAGCAGTACTTC. The chain combines TRBV27 with TRBJ2-7; 7 bases agree with TRBD1. The CDR3 is made up of 16 amino acids. V lost 5 bases and J lost 0; bases outside the gene matches: 10. Germline V CDR1 and CDR2: MNHEY, SMNVEV (reference sequence).

V and J are TRBV15 and TRBJ1-1; maybe TRBD1 (6 bases). This CDR3 comprises 13 residues. Trimming stripped 3 bases from V and 1 base from J, with 6 bases between. CDR1 LNHNV and CDR2 YYDKDF come from the germline V gene (reference sequence). The CDR3 is CATSRDRNTEAFF. CDR3 nucleotide sequence: TGTGCCACCAGCAGGGACAGGAACACTGAAGCTTTCTTT. Full variable domain (remainder filled in from reference TRBV15 and TRBJ1-1): DAMVIQNPRYQVTQFGKPVTLSCSQTLNHNVMYWYQQKSSQAPKLLFHYYDKDFNNEADTPDNFQSRRPNTSFCFLDIRSPGLGDTAMYLCATSRDRNTEAFFGQGTRLTVV.

The chain carries TRBV29-1 and TRBJ2-2; D perhaps matches TRBD1 (5 bases). The CDR3 sequence is 14 residues long. Germline values: CDR1 SQVTM, CDR2 ANQGSEA. V lost 5 bases to trimming and J lost 1 base, with 11 bases between them. Here the CDR3 reads CSVPIDRNTGELFF. The CDR3 nucleotides are TGCAGCGTTCCGATTGACAGGAACACCGGGGAGCTGTTTTTT.

V gene TRBV29-1 combines with J gene TRBJ1-2; D gene ambiguous. The germline V gene has CDR1 SQVTM and CDR2 ANQGSEA. Trimming removed 2 bases at V and 0 bases at J, with 10 bases between. The CDR3 sequence is 14 residues long. CDR3 protein: CSVEPVSANYGYTF. CDR3 DNA: TGCAGCGTTGAACCAGTGTCAGCTAACTATGGCTACACCTTC.

This chain links TRBV5-1 with TRBJ2-1; 12 bases align to TRBD2. From germline, CDR1 is SGHRS and CDR2 YFSETQ. The CDR3 length is 16 residues. J was trimmed by 10 bases and V by 0 bases; bases with no gene match: 8. The CDR3 sequence: CASSLGTSGIREEQFF. CDR3 sequence (DNA): TGCGCCAGCAGCTTGGGGACTAGCGGGATCCGGGAGGAGCAGTTCTTC.

V is TRBV28 and J is TRBJ2-1; a possible D gene is TRBD1 (6 bases). Trimming took 3 bases from V and 4 from J, leaving 10 bases between them. Germline assignment: CDR1 MDHEN and CDR2 SYDVKM. The CDR3 has 14 amino acids. DNA of the CDR3: TGTGCCAGCAGTTTCCGTGGGACATACAATGAGCAGTTCTTC. This codes for CASSFRGTYNEQFF.

J is TRBJ1-2 and V is TRBV7-9; D remains unclear. CDR3 size: 15 residues. V shed 1 base and J shed 7 bases, with 16 bases lying between them. Germline lookup yields CDR1 SEHNR and CDR2 FQNEAQ (reference sequence). The CDR3 reads CASSLESAGYGGYTF. Written as DNA, the CDR3 is TGTGCCAGCAGCTTAGAGTCGGCGGGCTATGGTGGCTACACCTTC.

The V gene is TRBV27, the J gene TRBJ1-6; no clear D gene. V was shortened by 2 bases and J by 8 bases, with 4 bases between the two germline ends. Per germline, CDR1 MNHEY and CDR2 SMNVEV (reference sequence). The CDR3 totals 12 residues. In nucleotides, the CDR3 is TGTGCCAGCAGTTTACGTGATTCACCCCTCCACTTT. This encodes CASSLRDSPLHF.

V usage is TRBV6-1 and J usage is TRBJ1-2, with D perhaps TRBD1 (5 bases). The V end was cut by 3 bases, the J end by 3 bases, with 8 bases between. CDR1 and CDR2 (germline): MNHNS, SASEGT. The CDR3 is made up of 13 amino acids. The CDR3 region has the DNA TGTGCCAGCAGTGACGGACATTACTATGGCTACACCTTC. The encoded protein is CASSDGHYYGYTF.

This clone was seen just once. The chain recombines TRBV19 with TRBJ2-2; TRBD2 agrees at 7 bases. V shed 5 bases, J shed 0 bases, and the junction held 18 bases outside the gene matches. CDR3 size: 20 residues. Germline V gene data show CDR1 as LNHDA and CDR2 as SQIVND (reference sequence). CDR3 residues: CASSFRGDSYSIANTGELFF. CDR3 nucleotides: TGTGCCAGTAGTTTCCGGGGGGACTCTTATTCTATAGCGAACACCGGGGAGCTGTTTTTT.

In this sample, this clone turned up once. V gene TRBV7-6 combines with J gene TRBJ2-5, with TRBD2 as a possible D gene (6 bases). V lost 5 bases and J lost 5, with 15 bases in between. This CDR3 has 14 residues. The germline gives CDR1 SGHVS, CDR2 FNYEAQ. The CDR3 reads CASSPQEGWETQYF. The DNA for the CDR3 is TGTGCCAGCAGCCCTCAGGAGGGGTGGGAGACCCAGTACTTC.

The rearrangement joins TRBV5-1 to TRBJ2-1, with 11 bases identical to TRBD2. CDR3 length: 15 residues. Germline CDR1 reads SGHRS; CDR2 reads YFSETQ. The junction had 9 bases not matched to a gene; V was cut back by 7 bases and J by 6 bases. CDR3 sequence: CASQRTSGPFNEQFF. The CDR3 DNA reads TGCGCCAGCCAGAGGACTAGCGGGCCCTTCAATGAGCAGTTCTTC.